The entry that follows covers one T cell receptor beta chain sequence. Its antigen is unknown. The record originates from a study of T-cell reconstitution after alpha-beta-depleted transplantation in children. Study-wide results and limits: Where some patients showed high TCRbeta diversity at day 60, it came from recipient T cells and thymic progenitors that had survived. By one year post-transplant, T-cell counts and diversity largely arose from T cells that were newly produced. Several hundred rapidly expanded clones from non-depleted graft cells reportedly supplied alpha-beta T cells about two months post-transplant.

Trimming stripped 0 bases from V and 3 bases from J, with 13 bases between. Germline CDR1 and CDR2: SGDLS and YYNGEE. This CDR3 is 15 amino acids long. As it was prepared, the TCRbeta library received unique molecular identifiers. TCRdb called the PCR reads again in MiXCR, with one record for every CDR3 protein. The sample holds 500,000 to 650,000 distinct CDR3 sequences, approximately 13% seen once. The sequence was collected from a male patient aged 10 to 17 who had a stem cell transplant for acute myeloid leukemia, so the T cells may come from the graft donor. The chain combines TRBV9 with TRBJ2-7; D is tentatively TRBD1 or TRBD2 (5 bases each). The starting material was PBMCs, mostly from graft donor cells, obtained 360 days after TCRalphabeta/CD19-depleted stem cell transplant. This CDR3 is CASSVASGTLYEQYF. In DNA form, the CDR3 reads TGTGCCAGCAGCGTAGCATCCGGGACCCTCTACGAGCAGTACTTC.